A selection of T cell receptor beta chains follows, all from one sample in a study of blood T cell repertoires in COVID-19. Assay: immunoSEQ multiplex PCR; the TCRdb copy retains only in-frame clones and omits some. The table records 150,000 or so clones, approximately 80% of them present only once. Sequenced material: PBMCs or T cells enriched from blood (not recorded which). These receptor sequences come from a man aged 50-60 years who had recovered from COVID-19. The CDR3 runs from the conserved cysteine through the conserved F or W. D genes are given only for firm matches. Some rows have no size entry. The others give once, few or many, or a class for an expanded clone.

D gene	clone size	J gene	V gene	CDR3 DNA	CDR3 protein
TRBD2	.	TRBJ2-1	TRBV15	TGTGCCACCAGCAGAGGCCGGGGGGGCCTCTACAATGAGCAGTTCTTC	CATSRGRGGLYNEQFF
.	few	TRBJ2-4	TRBV7-6	TGTGCCAGCAGCCAGGGCAGGGGTTACATTCAGTACTTC	CASSQGRGYIQYF
.	.	TRBJ2-3	TRBV18	TGTGCCAGCTCACCGCCCTCCGCGGCCAGGGGATGGACAGATACGCAGTATTTT	CASSPPSAARGWTDTQYF
TRBD1	.	TRBJ1-2	TRBV3-1/TRBV3-2	TGTGCCAGCAGCCCATGGACAGGGGATGGCTACACCTTC	CASSPWTGDGYTF
TRBD2	.	TRBJ2-7	TRBV11-3	TGTGCCACCGGTAGCGGGAACTCCTACGAGCAGTACTTC	CATGSGNSYEQYF
.	.	TRBJ1-6	TRBV18	TGTGCCAGCTCACCATCGAAACAGAACCTTTCACCCCTCCACTTT	CASSPSKQNLSPLHF
TRBD1	.	TRBJ1-5	TRBV18	TGTGCCAGCTCACAGCTCCGGACAGGGGATGGTCAGCCCCAGCATTTT	CASSQLRTGDGQPQHF
.	.	TRBJ2-6	TRBV19	TGTGCCAGTAGTATCCTTCGCTCTGGGGCCAACGTCCTGACTTTC	CASSILRSGANVLTF
.	.	TRBJ1-2	TRBV5-6	TGTGCCAGCAGCTTGGCTTCAGGGTATGGCTACACCTTC	CASSLASGYGYTF
TRBD1	.	TRBJ1-3	TRBV18	TGTGCCAGCTCACCGGACAGGGGCTCTGGAAACACCATATATTTT	CASSPDRGSGNTIYF
TRBD1	.	TRBJ1-1	TRBV10-3	TGTGCCATCAGCGGTGGACAGGGAGTGGCTTCTGAAGCTTTCTTT	CAISGGQGVASEAFF
.	.	TRBJ2-7	TRBV12-3/TRBV12-4	TGTGCCAGCAGTTCTCCGAGTGCCGAGCAGTACTTC	CASSSPSAEQYF
.	.	TRBJ2-2	TRBV19	TGTGCCAGTAGTATAGGGCCCTGGGCGTTCGGTGTGACCGGGGAGCTGTTTTTT	CASSIGPWAFGVTGELFF
.	.	TRBJ1-6	TRBV29-1	TGCAGCGTGGCCGACGGGGAGGGTTCACCCCTCCACTTT	CSVADGEGSPLHF
TRBD1	.	TRBJ1-2	TRBV30	TGTGCCTGCGGACCGTCCCCGGGGACAGGTCAAGTCTATGGCTACACCTTC	CACGPSPGTGQVYGYTF
.	.	TRBJ2-2	TRBV5-1	TGCGCCAGCAGCTTGGAGGAGCGTATCGGGGAGCTGTTTTTT	CASSLEERIGELFF
.	.	TRBJ1-1	TRBV6-5	TGTGCCAGCAGCCTAGCGAACACTGAAGCTTTCTTT	CASSLANTEAFF
.	.	TRBJ1-1	TRBV19	TGTGCCAGTATTTCCTCTCGAGATGAAGCTTTCTTT	CASISSRDEAFF
TRBD1	.	TRBJ2-5	TRBV5-4	TGTGCCACGGGACAGGGGGTAGAGACCCAGTACTTC	CATGQGVETQYF
.	.	TRBJ2-7	TRBV6-2/TRBV6-3	TGTGCCAGCAGTGCACTAGCCGGCTCCTACGAGCAGTACTTC	CASSALAGSYEQYF
TRBD2	few	TRBJ2-7	TRBV10-3	TGTGCCATCAGTGGAGCTAGCGGTTCCCACGAGTACTTC	CAISGASGSHEYF
.	.	TRBJ1-4	TRBV5-4	TGTGCCAGCAGCTATGGCGCGGGTGAAAAACTGTTTTTT	CASSYGAGEKLFF
.	.	TRBJ2-3	TRBV27	TGTGCCAGCAGTTCGTCAGGGGTGGATACGCAGTATTTT	CASSSSGVDTQYF
TRBD2	.	TRBJ2-7	TRBV6-5	TGTGCCAGTGGGACTAGCGGGGGATCCTACGAGCAGTACTTC	CASGTSGGSYEQYF
TRBD1	many	TRBJ1-4	TRBV28	TGTGCCAGCAGCCAGGGACAGACAAAACTGTTTTTT	CASSQGQTKLFF
.	.	TRBJ1-5	TRBV6-5	TGTGCCAGCAGCCCCAGTCGGGGCAATCAGCCCCAGCATTTT	CASSPSRGNQPQHF
.	.	TRBJ2-7	TRBV18	TGTGCCAGCTCACCACCGCGAGAGGGTGGCAACGAGCAGTACTTC	CASSPPREGGNEQYF
.	.	TRBJ1-6	TRBV5-6	TGTGCCAGCAGTCTCAGGGGTTTGGCGTATAATTCACCCCTCCACTTT	CASSLRGLAYNSPLHF
.	few	TRBJ2-1	TRBV7-9	TGTGCCAGCAGCTTAATGAGCGGAAATGAGCAGTTCTTC	CASSLMSGNEQFF
.	once	TRBJ2-1	TRBV11-2	TGTGCCAGCAGCACGTTTCTAGGTGAGCAGTTCTTC	CASSTFLGEQFF
.	once	TRBJ1-1	TRBV5-1	TGCGCCAGCAGGCTTCAGGAGGCGGGAACTGAAGCTTTCTTT	CASRLQEAGTEAFF
.	once	TRBJ1-6	TRBV7-9	TGTGCCAGCAGCGCCGCGGTCAGGGGTTATTCACCCCTCCACTTT	CASSAAVRGYSPLHF
.	.	TRBJ1-2	TRBV4-2	TGTGCCAGCAGCCAAAGACAGACTTCTAACTATGGCTACACCTTC	CASSQRQTSNYGYTF
.	.	TRBJ2-2	TRBV3-1/TRBV3-2	TGTGCCAGCAGCTCCCCTTTTCGGATAGGGGCAACCGGGGAGCTGTTTTTT	CASSSPFRIGATGELFF
TRBD2	.	TRBJ2-1	TRBV5-1	TGCGCCAGCAGTCAAGGACTAGCGGGGGACTACAATGAGCAGTTCTTC	CASSQGLAGDYNEQFF
TRBD1	.	TRBJ2-7	TRBV28	TGTGCCAGTCAGACAGGGACGCAGGGGCAGTACTTC	CASQTGTQGQYF
.	.	TRBJ2-7	TRBV10-2	TGCGCCAGCAGTTTCCCAGGGCTATACGAGCAGTACTTC	CASSFPGLYEQYF
TRBD2	.	TRBJ2-1	TRBV9	TGTGCCAGCAGCGACGGAGCGGGGGGAACCTACAATGAGCAGTTCTTC	CASSDGAGGTYNEQFF
TRBD2	.	TRBJ2-7	TRBV7-2	TGTGCCAGCAGCTTTGGAGCGGGGGGCGCCTACGAGCAGTACTTC	CASSFGAGGAYEQYF
.	.	TRBJ2-5	TRBV4-1	TGCGCCAGCAGCCATCTAGCGAAGTACCAAGAGACCCAGTACTTC	CASSHLAKYQETQYF
.	few	TRBJ1-6	TRBV28	TGTGCCAGCAGCCTCTGGGGCGGGCAGGGGAATTCACCCCTCCACTTT	CASSLWGGQGNSPLHF
.	.	TRBJ1-5	TRBV4-1	TGCGCCAGCAGCCACGGGACACGATCAAATCAGCCCCAGCATTTT	CASSHGTRSNQPQHF
.	few	TRBJ1-1	TRBV28	TGTGCCAGCATTGCCCTTAACCGGGCTTTCTTT	CASIALNRAFF
.	.	TRBJ1-6	TRBV9	TGTGCCAGCAGCGTAGAAATCTTTTCACCCCTCCACTTT	CASSVEIFSPLHF
.	few	TRBJ1-5	TRBV6-1	TGTGCCAGCAGTGACCCACAGGGTCGAGGTAATCAGCCCCAGCATTTT	CASSDPQGRGNQPQHF
TRBD1	.	TRBJ1-2	TRBV28	TGTGCCAGCAGTTCCTCACAGGGGAGAGAGGGCTACACCTTC	CASSSSQGREGYTF
.	few	TRBJ1-2	TRBV24-1	TGTGCCACCAGTGACCACGTGATTGGGGGCGGCTACACCTTC	CATSDHVIGGGYTF
TRBD1	.	TRBJ1-2	TRBV2	TGTGCCAGCAGTGAAGGGGGACAGGGCTACACCTTC	CASSEGGQGYTF
.	.	TRBJ1-2	TRBV7-2	TGTGCCAGCAGCTTAGCGCAGGGTTACTATGGCTACACCTTC	CASSLAQGYYGYTF
.	.	TRBJ2-1	TRBV6-5	TGTGCCAGCAGTCGAACAGGGACCGGTGAGCAGTTCTTC	CASSRTGTGEQFF
.	.	TRBJ1-2	TRBV9	TGTGCCAGCACCGAAAGGCCTGCAGGGGAAGATGGCTACACCTTC	CASTERPAGEDGYTF
TRBD2	.	TRBJ2-1	TRBV4-3	TGCGCCAGCAGCGGTCCGGCGGGGGGCTTGTTTGAGCAGTTCTTC	CASSGPAGGLFEQFF
.	.	TRBJ1-1	TRBV5-1	TGCGCCAGCAGCTTGGGTCAAGGAGGCACTGAAGCTTTCTTT	CASSLGQGGTEAFF
.	.	TRBJ1-1	TRBV27	TGTGCCAGCAGTCCGTCCTCGGGGGGGATGAACACTGAAGCTTTCTTT	CASSPSSGGMNTEAFF
.	.	TRBJ1-4	TRBV5-1	TGCGCCAGCAGCTTGGGCAGTGTCGATGAAAAACTGTTTTTT	CASSLGSVDEKLFF
TRBD2	few	TRBJ2-7	TRBV5-1	TGCGCCAGCAGCTTGGTTGCACTAGCGGGGACCCACGAGCAGTACTTC	CASSLVALAGTHEQYF
TRBD1	.	TRBJ2-2	TRBV7-6	TGTGCCAGCAGCTTATACGTTGCCGACAGGGGTGGAACCGGGGAGCTGTTTTTT	CASSLYVADRGGTGELFF
TRBD2	.	TRBJ2-1	TRBV4-3	TGCGCCAGCCAGGGGGGTCTAGCGGGGAGGAATGAGCAGTTCTTC	CASQGGLAGRNEQFF
.	.	TRBJ2-7	TRBV18	TGTGCCAGCTCACTACGAGGACTGCCCTTCTCCTACGAGCAGTACTTC	CASSLRGLPFSYEQYF
.	.	TRBJ2-1	TRBV18	TGTGCCAGCTCACCCCCCGGGTCTGCTGAGCAGTTCTTC	CASSPPGSAEQFF